This T cell receptor beta chain was recorded in a study of glioma-infiltrating T cells. Amplification of TCR alpha and beta CDR3 regions from RNA used iRepertoire nested multiplex PCR. For one-step reverse transcription and amplification, 100-400 ng of tissue mRNA or PBMC total RNA was used. In TCRdb, the multiplex PCR reads were re-called with MiXCR into one record per CDR3 protein. The profile covers roughly 100,000 distinct CDR3 sequences, with around 29% appearing a single time and 44% taken by the ten largest. This clonotype has at least ten counts. The CDR3 runs 15 residues. Germline V gene sequence: CDR1 MDHEN, CDR2 SYDVKM. Between the trimmed V and J ends, which lost 4 bases and 2 bases, there was a span of 13 bases.

The material sequenced was glioma tissue, nonneoplastic brain tissue, or PBMCs (not recorded which). This receptor was identified in a human donor with low-grade glioma or glioblastoma, undergoing nonglioma brain surgery, or in good health (not recorded which). This chain uses TRBV28 with TRBJ2-3; D is undetermined. The CDR3 region is CASSSRQGHTDTQYF. Here the CDR3 DNA reads TGTGCCAGCAGTTCGCGTCAAGGGCACACAGATACGCAGTATTTT.